The clone carrying this T cell receptor (beta chain) was detected only a few times. What it binds is unknown. It was RNA transcripts that yielded the amplified TCR beta CDR3 regions. The study used the HTBI primer set for a first-round RT-PCR of the TCR CDR3. From the multiplex PCR reads, TCRdb called clonotypes with MiXCR, one entry per CDR3 protein. The sample holds 350,000 to 400,000 distinct CDR3 sequences, less than 20% seen once. Orbital computed tomography and thyroid ultrasound, together with serum TRAb and thyroxine and clinical symptoms, were used for diagnoses. The sample originates from a study of T cells in Graves' hyperthyroidism and ophthalmopathy. Study outcomes and limitations: Before onset, by a median of around 6.4 months, the model predicted ophthalmopathy.

The length of the CDR3 is 15 residues. Trimming left V 0 bases short and J 7 bases short, with 16 bases between. Germline CDR1 and CDR2: DFQATT and SNEGSKA (reference sequence). This rearrangement joins TRBV20-1 to TRBJ2-1, with TRBD1 as a possible D gene (6 bases). The sample was blood. This TCR came from a young man with Graves' ophthalmopathy. The CDR3 region has the DNA TGCAGTGCTAGAGACCCTAGCAGGGGATCTAATGAGCAGTTCTTC. Encoded protein: CSARDPSRGSNEQFF.